These 20 T cell receptor beta chains came from one sample sequenced in a study of T cells in Graves' hyperthyroidism and ophthalmopathy. Amplified TCR beta CDR3 regions came from RNA transcripts. Researchers ran a first-round RT-PCR on the TCR CDR3 using the HTBI primer set. Using its own MiXCR run on the multiplex PCR reads, TCRdb lists one record per CDR3 protein. The sample consists of about 610,000 distinct CDR3 sequences, 14% to 15% of them appearing once. Input material: blood. All receptors come from a middle-aged woman with Graves' ophthalmopathy.

The V call is TRBV6-2 or TRBV6-3, the J call TRBJ2-7, with a possible D match to TRBD2 (7 bases). Germline V gene lookup returns CDR1 MNHEY and CDR2 SVGEGT. CDR3 length: 19 amino acids. Trimming took off 3 bases at V and 2 bases at J, with 26 bases between the two ends. In DNA, the CDR3 is TGTGCCAGCAGTTATCATGGGCAGGGGTTGTCTAGCGGACCCTACGAGCAGTACTTC. Translated: CASSYHGQGLSSGPYEQYF.

This clonotype was seen a few times. The chain joins TRBV9 to TRBJ2-2; unclear D gene. Germline V gene sequence: CDR1 SGDLS, CDR2 YYNGEE. The V and J ends lost 1 base and 4 bases respectively, with 5 bases between them. The CDR3 consists of 13 residues. In DNA, the CDR3 is TGTGCCAGCAGCGTAACTTTCACCGGGGAGCTGTTTTTT. It yields the protein CASSVTFTGELFF.

This clonotype has just a few counts. The chain joins TRBV7-8 to TRBJ2-7; 11 bases match TRBD2. Germline CDR1 reads SGHVS; CDR2 reads FQNEAQ. Trimming removed 4 bases from V and 0 bases from J; junction bases left unmatched: 8. The CDR3 runs to 17 residues. Written as DNA, the CDR3 is TGTGCCAGCAGCTCAGTAGCGGGAGGGCTCACCTCCTACGAGCAGTACTTC. This encodes CASSSVAGGLTSYEQYF. The full variable domain, completed using reference TRBV7-8 and TRBJ2-7, is GAGVSQSPRYKVAKRGQDVALRCDPISGHVSLFWYQQALGQGPEFLTYFQNEAQLDKSGLPSDRFFAERPEGSVSTLKIQRTQQEDSAVYLCASSSVAGGLTSYEQYFGPGTRLTVT.

This clonotype was counted at least ten times. V and J are TRBV12-3 or TRBV12-4 and TRBJ1-2; D gene ambiguous. Trimming cost V 3 bases and J 1 base, with 6 bases left between them. The CDR3 has 13 amino acids. The CDR3, as DNA: TGTGCCAGCAGTTTTAGGGATAACTATGGCTACACCTTC. Translation: CASSFRDNYGYTF.

In this sample, this clonotype turned up a few times. The chain joins TRBV19 to TRBJ1-5; D gene uncertain. The CDR3 spans 15 residues. Germline V gene data show CDR1 as LNHDA and CDR2 as SQIVND (reference sequence). Trimming removed 3 bases from V and 5 bases from J, with 14 bases in between. This CDR3 is CASSMTGLFDQPQHF. The CDR3, as DNA: TGTGCCAGTAGTATGACGGGCCTCTTCGATCAGCCCCAGCATTTT.

This clonotype appeared a few times. The chain is built from TRBV30 and TRBJ1-1, with D possibly being TRBD1 (5 bases). The CDR3 covers 13 residues. The V gene's germline CDR1 is GTSNPN and CDR2 SVGIG (reference sequence). V lost 5 bases and J 0 bases, leaving 10 bases between the germline ends. In nucleotides, the CDR3 is TGTGCCTGGGTCGAAGGGGTGAACACTGAAGCTTTCTTT. Translated, it gives CAWVEGVNTEAFF.

This clonotype has more than one count but fewer than ten. The chain links TRBV27 to TRBJ2-2; 10 bases align to TRBD1. J lost 2 bases, V lost 4 bases, and 7 bases had no gene match. Germline V gives CDR1 MNHEY, CDR2 SMNVEV (reference sequence). This CDR3 contains 17 residues. CDR3 DNA: TGTGCCAGCAGTTCCCCGGGACAGGGGACCAACACCGGGGAGCTGTTTTTT. It encodes CASSSPGQGTNTGELFF.

This clonotype was seen ten or more times. The CDR3 loop is CAWTGTPSSYNSPLHF. In DNA, the CDR3 is TGTGCCTGGACCGGGACTCCCAGCTCCTATAATTCACCCCTCCACTTT. The gene calls are TRBV30 and TRBJ1-6; tentatively, D is TRBD1 (5 bases). The CDR3 is 16 residues long. Germline CDR1 reads GTSNPN; CDR2 reads SVGIG (reference sequence). The ends were cut back, 4 bases at V and 0 bases at J, with 13 bases in the middle. The variable domain in full, with the rest retrieved from reference TRBV30 and TRBJ1-6, is SQTIHQWPATLVQPVGSPLSLECTVEGTSNPNLYWYRQAAGRGLQLLFYSVGIGQISSEVPQNLSASRPQDRQFILSSKKLLLSDSGFYLCAWTGTPSSYNSPLHFGNGTRLTVT.

This clonotype was recorded at least ten times. The genes are TRBV28 and TRBJ1-5; 10 bases line up with TRBD1. The J segment lost 2 bases and the V segment lost 4 bases, leaving 14 bases of the junction unmatched. Germline V gene lookup returns CDR1 MDHEN and CDR2 SYDVKM. There are 19 residues in the CDR3. For the CDR3, the DNA is TGTGCCAGCAGTTCCGGGACAGGGGCCATGAATTTCGGCAATCAGCCCCAGCATTTT. Translated: CASSSGTGAMNFGNQPQHF.

V gene TRBV30 combines with J gene TRBJ1-1, with 7 bases fitting TRBD1. CDR3 size: 13 residues. Germline V CDR1 and CDR2: GTSNPN, SVGIG (reference sequence). V gave up 4 bases and J gave up 3 bases; unmatched junction bases: 5. CDR3 region: CAWKTGWYTEAFF. The CDR3 nucleotides are TGTGCCTGGAAGACAGGGTGGTACACTGAAGCTTTCTTT.

This clonotype occurred many times. The chain recombines TRBV12-3 or TRBV12-4 with TRBJ2-7; D remains ambiguous. The ends were cut back, 6 bases at V and 5 bases at J, with 8 bases in the middle. This CDR3 region has 11 residues. CDR3: CASSRQDEQYF. CDR3 bases: TGTGCCAGCAGCCGGCAGGACGAGCAGTACTTC.

This clonotype was recorded at least ten times. This rearrangement joins TRBV28 to TRBJ1-1, with D possibly TRBD1 on 6 matching bases. This CDR3 region has 14 residues. Trimming removed 6 bases at V and 0 bases at J, with 11 bases between. The germline V gene encodes CDR1 MDHEN and CDR2 SYDVKM. CDR3 bases: TGTGCCAGCAGCTTCAGGGGTTTGAACACTGAAGCTTTCTTT. Translated, it gives CASSFRGLNTEAFF.

This clonotype came up many times. The V and J genes are TRBV15 and TRBJ2-7, with 7 bases lining up with TRBD2. Trimming at V came to 0 bases and at J to 3 bases, leaving 2 bases not matched to a gene. CDR3 size: 14 residues. Germline CDR1 and CDR2: LNHNV and YYDKDF (reference sequence). The CDR3 nucleotides read TGTGCCACCAGCAGAGATTGGGGGGGCTACGAGCAGTACTTC. Translation: CATSRDWGGYEQYF.

This clonotype was recorded at least ten times. The rearrangement uses TRBV12-3 or TRBV12-4 and TRBJ1-5, with D perhaps matching TRBD1 (6 bases). Trimming stripped 1 base from V and 6 bases from J, with 10 bases between. This CDR3 contains 14 residues. For the CDR3, the DNA is TGTGCCAGCAGTTTAGGAACAGGGCTTCAGCCCCAGCATTTT. As protein: CASSLGTGLQPQHF.

This clonotype occurred many times. CDR3 region: CAWRQETRGTEAFF. For the CDR3, the DNA is TGTGCCTGGAGGCAGGAGACAAGGGGAACTGAAGCTTTCTTT. The chain couples TRBV30 to TRBJ1-1; D may be TRBD1 (5 bases). This CDR3 spans 14 amino acids. Germline V gene data show CDR1 as GTSNPN and CDR2 as SVGIG (reference sequence). The V end was cut by 3 bases, the J end by 5 bases, with 16 bases between.

The table lists this clonotype with many counts. The V gene is TRBV7-2, the J gene TRBJ2-7, with D uncertain. CDR1 is SGHTA, CDR2 FQGNSA, per germline. The V and J ends lost 2 bases and 2 bases respectively, with 10 bases between them. The CDR3 is 14 residues long. The CDR3 nucleotides are TGTGCCAGCAGCTTAACGGACGGAGCCTACGAGCAGTACTTC. Translation gives CASSLTDGAYEQYF.

There are many counts of this clonotype. This chain connects TRBV2 to TRBJ1-5, with D unresolved. The CDR3 sequence is 15 residues long. Between the trimmed V and J ends, which lost 2 bases and 3 bases, there was a span of 11 bases. Germline V lookup: CDR1 SNHLY, CDR2 FYNNEI. The CDR3 spells CASSEPGNSNQPQHF. In DNA, the CDR3 is TGTGCCAGCAGTGAACCGGGTAACTCCAATCAGCCCCAGCATTTT.

This clonotype was counted between two and nine times. The CDR3 reads CASSQSLTDRVPQHF. CDR3 coding DNA: TGTGCCAGTAGTCAGAGTTTGACGGACAGGGTGCCCCAGCATTTT. The chain uses TRBV19 and TRBJ1-5, with 8 bases identical to TRBD1. The CDR3 extends over 15 amino acids. Germline V lookup: CDR1 LNHDA, CDR2 SQIVND (reference sequence). V was clipped by 5 bases and J by 9 bases; unmatched bases: 12.

The table lists this clonotype with many counts. This rearrangement joins TRBV28 to TRBJ2-5, with no clear D. Trimming took 1 base from V and 4 from J, leaving 7 bases between them. The CDR3 is made up of 13 amino acids. CDR1 and CDR2 from the germline V gene are MDHEN and SYDVKM. The CDR3 DNA reads TGTGCCAGCAGTTTATTCCTCGGAGAGACCCAGTACTTC. It encodes CASSLFLGETQYF. Based on the CDR3 plus reference TRBV28 and TRBJ2-5, the full variable domain is DVKVTQSSRYLVKRTGEKVFLECVQDMDHENMFWYRQDPGLGLRLIYFSYDVKMKEKGDIPEGYSVSREKKERFSLILESASTNQTSMYLCASSLFLGETQYFGPGTRLLVL.

The table lists this clonotype with many counts. The V gene is TRBV6-1, the J gene TRBJ1-2, with D maybe TRBD1 (6 bases). Germline V gene sequence: CDR1 MNHNS, CDR2 SASEGT. The CDR3 has 14 residues. V was clipped by 2 bases and J by 3 bases, with 10 bases between them. DNA for the CDR3: TGTGCCAGCAGTGAACTGACAGGTGACTATGGCTACACCTTC. Translation gives CASSELTGDYGYTF.